This TCR beta chain was documented in a study of Tregs in tolerant kidney transplant recipients. Method: immunoSEQ multiplex PCR; TCRdb's copy keeps in-frame clones and lacks some. This sample has tens of thousands of clones; 65% to 85% occur once, and the top ten carry about 4%. Study findings and constraints: Tregs expanded with activated donor B cells seemed most donor-specific.

Unstimulated regulatory T cells (CD4+CD25+CD127-), CD4+CD25- non-regulatory cells, CD4 and CD8 cells were FACS-sorted from thawed PBMCs. Germline V gene sequence: CDR1 KGHSH, CDR2 LQKENI. There are 18 residues in the CDR3. The trim removed 3 bases at V and 0 bases at J, leaving 11 bases unmatched. A note on this clone: Its antigen remains unidentified.

This TCR came from a human donor in good health. Sequencing was done on a sample of CD4+ T cells from blood. This chain joins TRBV18 and TRBJ1-5; 7 bases fit TRBD1. The CDR3 region is CASSPFGQATSSNQPQHF. As DNA, the CDR3 is TGTGCCAGCTCACCCTTCGGACAGGCAACGAGTAGCAATCAGCCCCAGCATTTT.